This T cell receptor (beta chain) was observed in a study of blood T cells in healthy people across ages. Broader study findings: Diversity estimates from one million T cells were considered underestimates.

The use of a sample-barcoded 5' primer and a J-beta primer mix characterized a second PCR of about 6 to 12 cycles. From the 5' RACE reads, TCRdb called clonotypes with MiXCR, one entry per CDR3 protein. The table shows more than 900,000 distinct CDR3 sequences, with 25% to 30% occurring only once. CDR3 size: 16 residues. Germline lookup yields CDR1 MNHEY and CDR2 SMNVEV (reference sequence). Trimming removed 5 bases from V and 2 bases from J, with 16 bases in between. There are a few counts of this clonotype. No antigen is known for it. These records were also assigned to another study, of T cells of mothers and their children.

The chain is built from TRBV27 and TRBJ1-5; D not certain. Material: blood. The receptor was isolated from a woman aged 40-49 years in good health. CDR3 sequence: CASSILGSPGNQPQHF. The CDR3 nucleotides read TGTGCCAGCAGTATCCTCGGCTCTCCAGGCAATCAGCCCCAGCATTTT.